The 20 T cell receptor beta chains in this list originate from one sample, sequenced in a study of metastatic and nonmetastatic thyroid tumors. Every patient was untreated before thyroid surgery. MiXCR was used by TCRdb to re-call the PCR reads. The table lists about 92,000 clones, about 16% of them singletons, with roughly 3.9% in the top ten. The sequencing input was blood. The receptors were sampled from a female donor with papillary thyroid cancer or a benign thyroid nodule (not recorded which). Some clones in this sample may be carry-over from other donors' samples.

Ten or more counts support this clone. The chain combines TRBV9 with TRBJ2-5; either TRBD1 or TRBD2 may fit D (6 bases each). Germline CDR1 SGDLS, CDR2 YYNGEE. V dropped 0 bases and J dropped 4 bases, with 10 bases sitting between them. CDR3 length: 14 residues. For the CDR3, the DNA is TGTGCCAGCAGCGTAGGGGGGGCGGGAGAGACCCAGTACTTC. It codes for CASSVGGAGETQYF.

This clone has more than one count but fewer than ten. CDR3 nucleotides: TGTGCCAGCAGGGCGGAGGGGTACGAGCAGTACTTC. Amino acid sequence: CASRAEGYEQYF. The chain employs TRBV7-9 and TRBJ2-7, with D perhaps matching TRBD2 (6 bases). V dropped 6 bases and J dropped 4 bases, with 10 bases sitting between them. CDR1 SEHNR and CDR2 FQNEAQ come from the germline V gene (reference sequence). The CDR3 has 12 residues.

This clone occurred many times. Just one base apart from a much larger clone, this may be a read error. V is TRBV6-1 and J is TRBJ1-4; D might be TRBD1 (6 bases). The length of the CDR3 is 16 residues. Trimming cost V 4 bases and J 8 bases, with 20 bases left between them. Germline CDR1 MNHNS, CDR2 SASEGT. Written as DNA, the CDR3 is TGTGCCAGCAGTGGATTCCAGGGGCAGTTACGGGAAAAACTGTTTTTT. Translated: CASSGFQGQLREKLFF.

This clone was seen many times. The chain combines TRBV30 with TRBJ2-2; 9 bases map to TRBD2. Germline CDR1 is GTSNPN and CDR2 is SVGIG (reference sequence). The CDR3 consists of 18 residues. Losses at the gene ends were 2 bases for V and 3 bases for J; bases not matched to a gene: 13. The CDR3 DNA is TGTGCCTGGAGTAATCCGGGACTAGCAAGTTGGGACACCGGGGAGCTGTTTTTT. Protein product: CAWSNPGLASWDTGELFF.

V is TRBV29-1 and J is TRBJ2-5; either TRBD1 or TRBD2 may supply D (5 bases each). With 6 bases removed from V and 5 bases from J, the gap between germline ends came to 16 bases. The CDR3 loop spans 13 amino acids. Germline V lookup: CDR1 SQVTM, CDR2 ANQGSEA. The CDR3 bases are TGCAGCGTCAAGGGACCCTCCGGGGAGACCCAGTACTTC. Translating gives CSVKGPSGETQYF.

Many counts were recorded for this clone. The chain recombines TRBV5-6 with TRBJ1-2; unclear D gene. V gave up 0 bases and J gave up 4 bases, with 10 bases separating them. The CDR3 length is 14 residues. CDR1 SGHDT and CDR2 YYEEEE come from the germline V gene. CDR3 amino acids: CASSLGQLFYGYTF. In DNA form, the CDR3 reads TGTGCCAGCAGCTTGGGGCAGCTTTTCTATGGCTACACCTTC.

Ten or more counts support this clone. V is TRBV20-1 and J is TRBJ1-6; possible D gene TRBD1, 5 bases. The CDR3 has 13 amino acids. Trimming took off 0 bases at V and 7 bases at J, with 7 bases between the two ends. The germline CDR1 and CDR2 sequences are DFQATT and SNEGSKA (reference sequence). This CDR3 reads CSARDRGNSPLHF. CDR3 DNA: TGCAGTGCTAGAGATAGGGGCAATTCACCCCTCCACTTT.

The rearrangement links TRBV28 to TRBJ1-4; D gene ambiguous. Per germline, CDR1 MDHEN and CDR2 SYDVKM. The CDR3 has 13 residues. The CDR3 region has the DNA TGTGAAAGCAGCTTTCAGAAACCTGAAAAACTGTTTTTT. It translates to CESSFQKPEKLFF.

The chain employs TRBV7-3 and TRBJ2-3; 11 nucleotides match TRBD2. This CDR3 comprises 19 residues. Looked up from germline, CDR1 is SGHTA and CDR2 is FQGTGA. With 1 base clipped from V and 0 bases from J, the junction kept 9 bases outside the gene matches. The CDR3 region is CASSLSSSGGLASTDTQYF. The CDR3 DNA sequence: TGTGCCAGCAGCTTAAGCTCTAGCGGGGGGTTGGCTAGCACAGATACGCAGTATTTT.

On this clone itself: This sequence may be a read error, since a much larger clone differs from it by one base. The V gene is TRBV28, the J gene TRBJ2-5, with 9 positions matching TRBD1. Germline loops: CDR1 MDHEN, CDR2 SYDVKM. The CDR3 runs 16 residues. This chain's CDR3 is CASSRKTGGWKDTQYF. CDR3 DNA sequence: TGTGCCAGCAGTAGGAAGACAGGGGGGTGGAAAGATACCCAGTACTTC.

Many counts were recorded for this clone. This chain links TRBV10-3 with TRBJ1-6, with no clear D. The CDR3 consists of 12 residues. V lost 6 bases, J lost 7 bases, and 7 bases lay in between. Per the germline V gene, CDR1 is ENHRY and CDR2 is SYGVKD. CDR3 loop: CAISANNSPLHF. The CDR3, as DNA: TGTGCCATCAGCGCAAACAATTCACCCCTCCACTTT.

In this sample, this clone turned up many times. The J gene is TRBJ1-5, the V gene TRBV27; maybe TRBD1 (6 bases). V lost 2 bases to trimming and J lost 6 bases, with 8 bases between them. The CDR3 length is 13 residues. The germline gives CDR1 MNHEY, CDR2 SMNVEV (reference sequence). CDR3 amino acids: CASSLQGSQPQHF. CDR3 DNA: TGTGCCAGCAGTTTACAGGGGAGTCAGCCCCAGCATTTT.

This clone appeared a few times. This may come from a read error, since a much larger clone is one base off. This sequence joins TRBV6-5 and TRBJ2-3; TRBD2 is a possible D gene (6 bases). CDR1 and CDR2 (germline): MNHEY, SVGAGI. The germline V and J ends were trimmed by 0 bases and 0 bases, with 13 bases remaining between them. The CDR3 spans 17 residues. Here the CDR3 reads CASSYSLTSPSTDTQYF. The CDR3 DNA follows: TGTGCCAGCAGTTACTCTCTGACTAGTCCTAGCACAGATACGCAGTATTTT.

This clone has at least ten counts. The chain joins TRBV7-2 to TRBJ2-5; D gene uncertain. In germline, CDR1 is SGHTA, CDR2 FQGNSA. The CDR3 has 11 residues. V dropped 4 bases and J dropped 4 bases, with 4 bases sitting between them. The CDR3 sequence: CASSSVETQYF. The CDR3, as DNA: TGTGCCAGCAGCTCCGTAGAGACCCAGTACTTC.

This clone was observed many times. The chain employs TRBV6-1 and TRBJ1-1, with D unclear. Trimming stripped 10 bases from V and 1 base from J, with 16 bases between. The CDR3 length is 14 residues. Germline V gives CDR1 MNHNS, CDR2 SASEGT. CDR3 in amino acids: CATTLKWENTEAFF. For the CDR3, the DNA is TGTGCCACTACCCTCAAGTGGGAGAACACTGAAGCTTTCTTT.

A few counts support this clone. V usage is TRBV19 and J usage is TRBJ2-7; 12 nucleotides match TRBD2. Trimming removed 5 bases from V and 4 bases from J; junction bases left unmatched: 15. The CDR3 length is 18 residues. The germline V gene encodes CDR1 LNHDA and CDR2 SQIVND (reference sequence). Written as DNA, the CDR3 is TGTGCCAGTAGTCCCTTCGGGACTAGCGGGTATCAAATTTACGAGCAGTACTTC. It encodes CASSPFGTSGYQIYEQYF.

This clone has more than one count but fewer than ten. A much larger clone is a single base away; this may be a read error. The chain has TRBV6-1 and TRBJ1-2; 7 bases are shared with TRBD1. CDR3 length: 14 amino acids. Germline V gives CDR1 MNHNS, CDR2 SASEGT. The V gene end was trimmed by 10 bases and the J gene end by 10 bases; junction bases not matched to a gene: 18. The CDR3 nucleotides read TGTGCCATCAGGGGGGGGCGACCGTCCAGTGACTACACCTTC. It yields the protein CAIRGGRPSSDYTF.

There are many counts of this clone. V usage is TRBV4-1 and J usage is TRBJ1-4; D unresolved. The germline gives CDR1 MGHRA, CDR2 YSYEKL. The V end was cut by 3 bases, the J end by 0 bases, with 8 bases between. This CDR3 is 15 amino acids long. The CDR3 reads CASSQAYATNEKLFF. CDR3 coding DNA: TGCGCCAGCAGCCAGGCATATGCAACTAATGAAAAACTGTTTTTT.

As to this clone: Possible read error: a much larger clone is one base away. This sequence joins TRBV11-1 and TRBJ1-5, with D perhaps matching TRBD1 (6 bases). The V and J ends lost 2 bases and 5 bases respectively, with 16 bases between them. Germline CDR1 reads SGHAT; CDR2 reads FQDESV (reference sequence). The CDR3 is 16 residues long. The CDR3 DNA reads as TGTGCCAGCAGCTTACCCCGCGGGGACAAGTATCAGCCCCAGCATTTT. Its protein is CASSLPRGDKYQPQHF.

This clone has a count of ten or more. V gene TRBV19 combines with J gene TRBJ2-7; 9 bases are a match to TRBD1. J was trimmed by 2 bases and V by 8 bases; bases with no gene match: 4. This CDR3 region has 13 residues. Germline assignment: CDR1 LNHDA and CDR2 SQIVND (reference sequence). The DNA of the CDR3 is TGTGCCAGTTCGGACAGGGGAACCTACGAGCAGTACTTC. Its protein is CASSDRGTYEQYF.